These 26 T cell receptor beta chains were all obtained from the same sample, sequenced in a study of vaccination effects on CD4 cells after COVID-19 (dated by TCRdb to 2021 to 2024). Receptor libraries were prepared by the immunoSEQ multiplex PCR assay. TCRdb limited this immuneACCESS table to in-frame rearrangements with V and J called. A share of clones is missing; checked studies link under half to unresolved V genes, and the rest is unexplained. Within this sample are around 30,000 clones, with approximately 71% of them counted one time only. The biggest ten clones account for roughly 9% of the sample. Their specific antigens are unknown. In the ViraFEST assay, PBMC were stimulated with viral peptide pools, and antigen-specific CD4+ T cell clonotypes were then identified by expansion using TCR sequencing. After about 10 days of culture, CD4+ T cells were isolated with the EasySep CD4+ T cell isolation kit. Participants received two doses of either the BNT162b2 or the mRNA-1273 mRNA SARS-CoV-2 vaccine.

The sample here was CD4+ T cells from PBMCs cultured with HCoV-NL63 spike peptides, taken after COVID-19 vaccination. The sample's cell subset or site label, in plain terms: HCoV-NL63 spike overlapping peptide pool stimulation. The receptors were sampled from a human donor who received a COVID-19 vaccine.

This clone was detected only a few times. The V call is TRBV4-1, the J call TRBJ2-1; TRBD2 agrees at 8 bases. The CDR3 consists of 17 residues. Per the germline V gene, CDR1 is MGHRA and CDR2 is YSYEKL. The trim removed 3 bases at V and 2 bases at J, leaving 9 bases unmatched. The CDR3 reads CASSQGLGGRPYNEQFF. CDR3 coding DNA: TGCGCCAGCAGCCAGGGATTGGGCGGGAGGCCCTACAATGAGCAGTTCTTC.

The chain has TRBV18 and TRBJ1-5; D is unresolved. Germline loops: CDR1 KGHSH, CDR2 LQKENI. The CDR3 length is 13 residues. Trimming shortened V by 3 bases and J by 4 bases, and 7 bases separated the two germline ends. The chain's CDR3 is CASSPLQNQPQHF. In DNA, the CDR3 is TGTGCCAGCTCACCTCTTCAGAATCAGCCCCAGCATTTT. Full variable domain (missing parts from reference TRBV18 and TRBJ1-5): NAGVMQNPRHLVRRRGQEARLRCSPMKGHSHVYWYRQLPEEGLKFMVYLQKENIIDESGMPKERFSAEFPKEGPSILRIQQVVRGDSAAYFCASSPLQNQPQHFGDGTRLSIL.

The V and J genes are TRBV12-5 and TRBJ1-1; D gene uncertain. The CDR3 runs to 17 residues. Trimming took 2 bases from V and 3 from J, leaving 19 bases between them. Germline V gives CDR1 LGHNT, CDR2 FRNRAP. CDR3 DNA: TGTGCTAGTGGTTTGCTAGAATCTTGGGAGGGCGACACTGAAGCTTTCTTT. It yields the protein CASGLLESWEGDTEAFF.

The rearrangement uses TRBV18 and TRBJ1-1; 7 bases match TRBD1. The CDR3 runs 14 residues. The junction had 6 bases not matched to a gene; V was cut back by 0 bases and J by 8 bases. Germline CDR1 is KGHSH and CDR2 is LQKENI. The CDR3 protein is CASSPPSGGSEAFF. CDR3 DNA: TGTGCCAGCTCACCACCCTCAGGGGGATCCGAAGCTTTCTTT.

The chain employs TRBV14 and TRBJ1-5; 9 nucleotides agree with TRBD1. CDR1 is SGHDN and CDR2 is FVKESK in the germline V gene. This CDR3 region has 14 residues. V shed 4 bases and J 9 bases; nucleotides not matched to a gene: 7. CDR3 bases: TGTGCCAGCAGCCCCACAGGGGGCAATGGGCCCCAGCATTTT. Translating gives CASSPTGGNGPQHF.

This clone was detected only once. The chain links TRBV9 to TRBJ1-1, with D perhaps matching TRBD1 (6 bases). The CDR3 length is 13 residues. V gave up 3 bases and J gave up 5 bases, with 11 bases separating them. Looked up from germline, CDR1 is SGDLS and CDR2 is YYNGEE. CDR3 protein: CASSATGLTEAFF. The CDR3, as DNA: TGTGCCAGCAGCGCAACAGGGCTTACTGAAGCTTTCTTT.

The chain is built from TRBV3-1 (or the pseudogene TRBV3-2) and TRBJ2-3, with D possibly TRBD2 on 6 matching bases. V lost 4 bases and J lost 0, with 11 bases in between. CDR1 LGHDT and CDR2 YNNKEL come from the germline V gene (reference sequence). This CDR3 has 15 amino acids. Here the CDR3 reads CASSPLAASTDTQYF. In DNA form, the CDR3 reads TGTGCCAGCAGCCCATTAGCGGCTAGCACAGATACGCAGTATTTT.

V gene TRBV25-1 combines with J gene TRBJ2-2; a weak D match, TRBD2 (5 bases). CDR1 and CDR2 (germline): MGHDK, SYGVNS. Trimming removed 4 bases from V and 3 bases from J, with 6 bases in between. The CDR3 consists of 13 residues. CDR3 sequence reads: CASSGGYTGELFF. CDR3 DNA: TGTGCCAGCAGTGGAGGGTACACCGGGGAGCTGTTTTTT.

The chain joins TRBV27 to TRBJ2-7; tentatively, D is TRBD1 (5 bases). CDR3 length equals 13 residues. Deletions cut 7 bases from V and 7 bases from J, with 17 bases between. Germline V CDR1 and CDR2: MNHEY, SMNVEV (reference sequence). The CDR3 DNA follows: TGTGCCAGCAAGTTTCAGGGTTTCCGGGAGCAGTACTTC. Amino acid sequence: CASKFQGFREQYF.

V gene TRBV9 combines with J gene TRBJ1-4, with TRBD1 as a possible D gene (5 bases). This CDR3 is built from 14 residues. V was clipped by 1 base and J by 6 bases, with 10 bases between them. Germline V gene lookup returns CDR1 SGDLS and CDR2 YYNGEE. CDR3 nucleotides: TGTGCCAGCAGCGTAAGACAGAAAGATGAAAAACTGTTTTTT. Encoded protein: CASSVRQKDEKLFF.

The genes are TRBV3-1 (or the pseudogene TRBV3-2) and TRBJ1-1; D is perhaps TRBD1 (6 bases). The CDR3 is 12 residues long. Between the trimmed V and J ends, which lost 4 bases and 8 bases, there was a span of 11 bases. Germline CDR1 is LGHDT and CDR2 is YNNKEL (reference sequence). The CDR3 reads CASSPGAGEAFF. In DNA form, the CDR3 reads TGTGCCAGCAGCCCAGGGGCCGGGGAAGCTTTCTTT.

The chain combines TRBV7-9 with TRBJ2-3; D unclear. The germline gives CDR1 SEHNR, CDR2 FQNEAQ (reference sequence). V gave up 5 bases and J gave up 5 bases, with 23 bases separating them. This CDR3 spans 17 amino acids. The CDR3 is CASSQPLRLPHIDTQYF. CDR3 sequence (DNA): TGTGCCAGCAGCCAACCCCTTAGGCTCCCACATATAGATACGCAGTATTTT. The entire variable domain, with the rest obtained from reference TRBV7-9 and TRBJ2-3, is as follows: DTGVSQNPRHKITKRGQNVTFRCDPISEHNRLYWYRQTLGQGPEFLTYFQNEAQLEKSRLLSDRFSAERPKGSFSTLEIQRTEQGDSAMYLCASSQPLRLPHIDTQYFGPGTRLTVL.

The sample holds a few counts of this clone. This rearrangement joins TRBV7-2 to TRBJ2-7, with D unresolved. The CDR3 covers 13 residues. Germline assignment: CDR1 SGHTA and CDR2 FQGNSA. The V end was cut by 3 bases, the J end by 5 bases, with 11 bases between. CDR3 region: CASSFPAVHEQYF. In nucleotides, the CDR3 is TGTGCCAGCAGCTTTCCCGCGGTTCACGAGCAGTACTTC.

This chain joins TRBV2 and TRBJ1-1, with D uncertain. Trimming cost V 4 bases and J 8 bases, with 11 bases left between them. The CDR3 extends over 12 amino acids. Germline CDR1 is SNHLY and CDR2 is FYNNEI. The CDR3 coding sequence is TGTGCCAGCAGTGCTCAGGCGTCAGAAGCTTTCTTT. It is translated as CASSAQASEAFF.

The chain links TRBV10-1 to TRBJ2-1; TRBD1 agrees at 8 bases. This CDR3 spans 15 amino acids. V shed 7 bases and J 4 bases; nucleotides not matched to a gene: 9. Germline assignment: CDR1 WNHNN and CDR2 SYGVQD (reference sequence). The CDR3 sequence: CASNSPGTGYNEQFF. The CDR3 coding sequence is TGCGCCAGCAATTCCCCAGGGACAGGTTACAATGAGCAGTTCTTC.

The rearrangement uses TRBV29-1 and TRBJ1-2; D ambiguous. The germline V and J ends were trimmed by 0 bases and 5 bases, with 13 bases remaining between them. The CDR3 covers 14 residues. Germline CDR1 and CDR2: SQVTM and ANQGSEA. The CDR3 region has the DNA TGCAGCGTTGAAGATCTCATGGAAACGTATGGCTACACCTTC. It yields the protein CSVEDLMETYGYTF.

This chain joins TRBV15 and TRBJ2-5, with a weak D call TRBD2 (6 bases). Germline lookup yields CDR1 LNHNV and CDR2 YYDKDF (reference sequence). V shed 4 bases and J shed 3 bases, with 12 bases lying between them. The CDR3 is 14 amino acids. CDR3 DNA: TGTGCCACCAGCAATGGGGGGAGGAAAGAGACCCAGTACTTC. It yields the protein CATSNGGRKETQYF.

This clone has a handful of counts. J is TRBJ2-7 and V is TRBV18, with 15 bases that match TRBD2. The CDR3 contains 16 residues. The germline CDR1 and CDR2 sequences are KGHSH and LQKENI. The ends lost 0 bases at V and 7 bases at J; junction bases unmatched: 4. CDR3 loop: CASSPPGLAGGHEQYF. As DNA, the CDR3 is TGTGCCAGCTCACCACCGGGACTAGCGGGGGGCCATGAGCAGTACTTC. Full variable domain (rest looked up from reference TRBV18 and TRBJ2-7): NAGVMQNPRHLVRRRGQEARLRCSPMKGHSHVYWYRQLPEEGLKFMVYLQKENIIDESGMPKERFSAEFPKEGPSILRIQQVVRGDSAAYFCASSPPGLAGGHEQYFGPGTRLTVT.

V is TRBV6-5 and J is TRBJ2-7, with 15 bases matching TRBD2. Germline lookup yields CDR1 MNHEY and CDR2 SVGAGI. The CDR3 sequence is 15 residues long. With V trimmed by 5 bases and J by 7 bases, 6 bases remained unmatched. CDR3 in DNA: TGTGCCAGCAGTCCACGGACTAGCGGGAGGGCGGAGCAGTACTTC. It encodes CASSPRTSGRAEQYF.

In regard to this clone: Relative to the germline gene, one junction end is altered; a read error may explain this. CDR3 in amino acids: CASSLRATGGPPSF. The CDR3 coding sequence is TGTGCCAGCAGTTTAAGGGCGACAGGGGGCCCACCTAGTTTC. The chain carries TRBV27 and TRBJ1-2; TRBD1 matches at 10 bases. The CDR3 sequence is 14 residues long. The germline V gene has CDR1 MNHEY and CDR2 SMNVEV (reference sequence).

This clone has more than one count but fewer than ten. The DNA for the CDR3 is TGCGCCAGCAGCTTTTCATCAGATAACAATGAGCAGTTCTTC. Translation: CASSFSSDNNEQFF. J is TRBJ2-1 and V is TRBV5-1; D is unclear. V lost 2 bases, J lost 5 bases, and 11 bases lay in between. This CDR3 spans 14 amino acids. In germline, CDR1 is SGHRS, CDR2 YFSETQ.

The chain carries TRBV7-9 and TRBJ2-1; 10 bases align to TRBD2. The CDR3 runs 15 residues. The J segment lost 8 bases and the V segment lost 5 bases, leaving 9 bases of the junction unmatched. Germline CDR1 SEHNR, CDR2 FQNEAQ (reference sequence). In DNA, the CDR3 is TGTGCCAGCAGCCTCGGGGTAGCGGGGGGTGATGAGCAGTTCTTC. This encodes CASSLGVAGGDEQFF.

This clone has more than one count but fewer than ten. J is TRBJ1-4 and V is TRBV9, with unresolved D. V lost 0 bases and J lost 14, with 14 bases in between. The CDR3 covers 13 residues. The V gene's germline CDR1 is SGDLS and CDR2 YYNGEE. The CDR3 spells CASSVERTSELFF. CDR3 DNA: TGTGCCAGCAGCGTAGAAAGGACCTCCGAGCTGTTTTTT.

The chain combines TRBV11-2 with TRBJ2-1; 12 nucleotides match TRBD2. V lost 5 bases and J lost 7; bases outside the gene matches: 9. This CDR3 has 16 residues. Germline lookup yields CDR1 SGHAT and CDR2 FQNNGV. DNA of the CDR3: TGTGCCAGCAGCCCCCTTACCGGGACTAGCGGGAATGAGCAGTTCTTC. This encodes CASSPLTGTSGNEQFF.

The CDR3 DNA is TGCGCCAGCAGCCTAGGACTAGCGGGAGGCGGGGCGAATGAGCAGTTCTTC. Protein: CASSLGLAGGGANEQFF. This chain joins TRBV4-1 and TRBJ2-1, with 14 bases aligning to TRBD2. The V gene's germline CDR1 is MGHRA and CDR2 YSYEKL. The CDR3 has 17 residues. With 4 bases clipped from V and 7 bases from J, the junction kept 9 bases outside the gene matches.

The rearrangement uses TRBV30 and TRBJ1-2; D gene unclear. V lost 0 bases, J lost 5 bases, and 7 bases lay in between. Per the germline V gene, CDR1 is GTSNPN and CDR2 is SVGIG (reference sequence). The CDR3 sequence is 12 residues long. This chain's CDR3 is CAWSVNSYGYTF. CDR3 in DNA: TGTGCCTGGAGTGTAAACAGTTATGGCTACACCTTC.